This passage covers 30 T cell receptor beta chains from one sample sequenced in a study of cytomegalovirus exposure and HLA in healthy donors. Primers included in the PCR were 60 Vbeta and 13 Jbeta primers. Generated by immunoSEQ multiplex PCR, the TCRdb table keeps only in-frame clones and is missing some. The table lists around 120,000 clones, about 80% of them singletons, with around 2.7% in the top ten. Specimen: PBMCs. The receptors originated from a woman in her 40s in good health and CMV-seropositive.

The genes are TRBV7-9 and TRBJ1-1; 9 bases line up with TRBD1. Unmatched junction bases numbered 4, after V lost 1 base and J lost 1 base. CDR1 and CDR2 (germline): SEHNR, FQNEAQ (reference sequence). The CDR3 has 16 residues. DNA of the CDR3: TGTGCCAGCAGCTTAGGACAGGGGGTAGAGAACACTGAAGCTTTCTTT. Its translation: CASSLGQGVENTEAFF.

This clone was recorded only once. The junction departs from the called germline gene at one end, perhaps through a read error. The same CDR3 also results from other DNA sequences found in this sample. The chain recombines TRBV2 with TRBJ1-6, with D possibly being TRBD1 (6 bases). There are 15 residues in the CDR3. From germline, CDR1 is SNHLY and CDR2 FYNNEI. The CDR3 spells CASSVRGSYNSPLHF. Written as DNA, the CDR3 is TGTGCCAGCAGTGTCAGGGGTTCCTATAATTCCCCCCTCCACTTT.

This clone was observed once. The CDR3 protein is CASVPSGGSSYEQYF. In DNA, the CDR3 is TGTGCTAGTGTCCCTAGCGGGGGCAGCTCCTACGAGCAGTACTTC. The chain carries TRBV12-5 and TRBJ2-7; TRBD2 matches 10 bases. The CDR3 spans 15 residues. Germline lookup yields CDR1 LGHNT and CDR2 FRNRAP. The junction had 6 bases not matched to a gene; V was cut back by 7 bases and J by 0 bases.

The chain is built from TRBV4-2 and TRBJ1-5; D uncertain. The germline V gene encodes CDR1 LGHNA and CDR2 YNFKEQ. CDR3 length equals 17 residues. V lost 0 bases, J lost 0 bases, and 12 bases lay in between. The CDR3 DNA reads TGTGCCAGCAGCCAAGAGTCATCTGCCTATAGCAATCAGCCCCAGCATTTT. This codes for CASSQESSAYSNQPQHF.

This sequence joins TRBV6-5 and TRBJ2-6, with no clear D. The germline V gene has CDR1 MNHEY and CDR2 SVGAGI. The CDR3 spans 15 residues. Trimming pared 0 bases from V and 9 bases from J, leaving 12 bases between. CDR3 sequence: CASSYSSGTDNVLTF. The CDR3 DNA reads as TGTGCCAGCAGTTACTCGTCAGGTACAGACAACGTCCTGACTTTC.

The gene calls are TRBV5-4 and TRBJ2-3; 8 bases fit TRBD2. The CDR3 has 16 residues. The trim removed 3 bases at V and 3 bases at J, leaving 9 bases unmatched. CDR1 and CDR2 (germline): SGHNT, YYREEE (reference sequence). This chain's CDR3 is CASSWKAGARTDTQYF. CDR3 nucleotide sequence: TGTGCCAGCAGCTGGAAAGCGGGGGCCCGAACAGATACGCAGTATTTT.

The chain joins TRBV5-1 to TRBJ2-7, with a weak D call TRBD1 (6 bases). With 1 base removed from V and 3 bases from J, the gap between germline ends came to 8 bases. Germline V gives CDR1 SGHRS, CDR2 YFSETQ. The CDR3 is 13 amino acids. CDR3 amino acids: CASSLTGYYEQYF. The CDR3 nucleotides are TGCGCCAGCAGCTTGACAGGGTACTACGAGCAGTACTTC.

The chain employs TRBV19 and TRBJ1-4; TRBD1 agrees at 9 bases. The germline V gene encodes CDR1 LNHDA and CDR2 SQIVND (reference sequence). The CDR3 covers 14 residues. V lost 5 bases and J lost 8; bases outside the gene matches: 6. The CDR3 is CASSVGQGHEKLFF. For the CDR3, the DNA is TGTGCCAGTAGTGTGGGACAGGGACACGAAAAACTGTTTTTT.

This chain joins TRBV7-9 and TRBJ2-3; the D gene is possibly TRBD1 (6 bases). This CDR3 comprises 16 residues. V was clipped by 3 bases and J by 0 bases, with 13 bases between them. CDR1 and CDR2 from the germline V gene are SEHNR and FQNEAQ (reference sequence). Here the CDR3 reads CASSLDRASSTDTQYF. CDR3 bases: TGTGCCAGCAGCTTGGACAGAGCGTCTAGCACAGATACGCAGTATTTT.

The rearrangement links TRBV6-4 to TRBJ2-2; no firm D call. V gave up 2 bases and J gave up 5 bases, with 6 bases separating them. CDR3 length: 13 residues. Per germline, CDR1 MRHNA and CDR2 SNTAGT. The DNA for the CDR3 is TGTGCCAGCAGTGACACGACTACCGGGGAGCTGTTTTTT. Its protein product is CASSDTTTGELFF.

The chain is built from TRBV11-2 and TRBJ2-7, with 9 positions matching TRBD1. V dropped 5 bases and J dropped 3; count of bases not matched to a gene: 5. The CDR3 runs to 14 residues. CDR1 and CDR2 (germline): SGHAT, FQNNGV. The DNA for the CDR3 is TGTGCCAGCAGCCCTGGGACAGGGAACTACGAGCAGTACTTC. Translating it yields CASSPGTGNYEQYF.

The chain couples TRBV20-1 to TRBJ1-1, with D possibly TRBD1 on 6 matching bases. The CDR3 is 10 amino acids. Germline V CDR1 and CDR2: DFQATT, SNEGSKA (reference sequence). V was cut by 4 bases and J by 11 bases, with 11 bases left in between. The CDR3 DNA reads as TGCAGTGCTACGGACAGTATCGCTTTCTTT. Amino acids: CSATDSIAFF.

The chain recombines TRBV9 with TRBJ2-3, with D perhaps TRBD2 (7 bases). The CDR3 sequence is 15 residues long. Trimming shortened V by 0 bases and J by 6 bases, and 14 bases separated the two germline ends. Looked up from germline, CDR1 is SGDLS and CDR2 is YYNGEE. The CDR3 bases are TGTGCCAGCAGCGTAGAAGGACTAGGGGGGGATACGCAGTATTTT. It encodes CASSVEGLGGDTQYF.

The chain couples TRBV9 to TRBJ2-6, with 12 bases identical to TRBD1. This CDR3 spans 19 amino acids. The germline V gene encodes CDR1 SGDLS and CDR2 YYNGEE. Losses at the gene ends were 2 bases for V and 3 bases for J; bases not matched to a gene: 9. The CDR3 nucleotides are TGTGCCAGCAGCGTTCTCCGGGACAGGGGGCGCGATGGGGCCAACGTCCTGACTTTC. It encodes CASSVLRDRGRDGANVLTF.

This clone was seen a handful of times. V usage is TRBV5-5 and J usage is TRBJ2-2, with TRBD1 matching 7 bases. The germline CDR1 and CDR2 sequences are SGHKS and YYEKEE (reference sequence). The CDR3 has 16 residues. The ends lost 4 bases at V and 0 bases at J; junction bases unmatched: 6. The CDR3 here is CASSREGTANTGELFF. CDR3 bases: TGTGCCAGCAGCAGGGAAGGGACAGCGAACACCGGGGAGCTGTTTTTT. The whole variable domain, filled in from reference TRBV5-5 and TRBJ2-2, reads DAGVTQSPTHLIKTRGQQVTLRCSPISGHKSVSWYQQVLGQGPQFIFQYYEKEERGRGNFPDRFSARQFPNYSSELNVNALLLGDSALYLCASSREGTANTGELFFGEGSRLTVL.

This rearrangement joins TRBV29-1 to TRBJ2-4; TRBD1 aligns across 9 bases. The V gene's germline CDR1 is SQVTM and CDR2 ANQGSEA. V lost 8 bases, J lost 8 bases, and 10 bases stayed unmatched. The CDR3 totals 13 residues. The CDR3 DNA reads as TGCAGCTTTGCAGGGGACAGGGAGGACATTCAGTACTTC. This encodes CSFAGDREDIQYF.

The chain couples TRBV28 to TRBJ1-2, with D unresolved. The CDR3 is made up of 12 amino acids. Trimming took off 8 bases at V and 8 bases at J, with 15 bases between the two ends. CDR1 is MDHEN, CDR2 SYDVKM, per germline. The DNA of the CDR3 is TGTGCCAGCCGCCCAAATACTGCGGGCTACACCTTC. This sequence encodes CASRPNTAGYTF.

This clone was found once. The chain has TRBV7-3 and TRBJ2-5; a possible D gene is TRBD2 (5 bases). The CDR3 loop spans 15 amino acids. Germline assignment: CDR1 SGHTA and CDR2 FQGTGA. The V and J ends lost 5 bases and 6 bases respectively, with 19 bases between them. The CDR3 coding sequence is TGTGCCAGCAGCCTTGAGCCGGGATCGGGAAAGACCCAGTACTTC. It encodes CASSLEPGSGKTQYF.

This chain's CDR3 is CASSPRYRLGADTQYF. The DNA of the CDR3 is TGTGCCAGCAGCCCCCGTTATCGCCTTGGAGCAGATACGCAGTATTTT. This chain links TRBV7-9 with TRBJ2-3; D remains unclear. Trimming removed 5 bases at V and 4 bases at J, with 19 bases between. The CDR3 sequence is 16 residues long. CDR1 SEHNR and CDR2 FQNEAQ come from the germline V gene (reference sequence). Complete variable domain (other parts from reference TRBV7-9 and TRBJ2-3): DTGVSQNPRHKITKRGQNVTFRCDPISEHNRLYWYRQTLGQGPEFLTYFQNEAQLEKSRLLSDRFSAERPKGSFSTLEIQRTEQGDSAMYLCASSPRYRLGADTQYFGPGTRLTVL.

The CDR3 region has the DNA TGTGCCATCAGAATCGGACAGGGCCCCGAAGCTTTCTTT. Protein sequence: CAIRIGQGPEAFF. This chain connects TRBV10-3 to TRBJ1-1; TRBD1 aligns across 8 bases. Germline values: CDR1 ENHRY, CDR2 SYGVKD. The CDR3 is made up of 13 amino acids. Germline trimming cut 6 bases from V and 8 bases from J; bases unmatched to any gene: 8.

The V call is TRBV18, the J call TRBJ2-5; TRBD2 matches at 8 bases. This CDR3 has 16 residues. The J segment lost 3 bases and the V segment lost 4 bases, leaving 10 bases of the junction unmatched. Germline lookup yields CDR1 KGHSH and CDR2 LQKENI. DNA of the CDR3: TGTGCCAGCTCACTCTTGAACGGAGCGGGGGAAGAGACCCAGTACTTC. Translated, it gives CASSLLNGAGEETQYF.

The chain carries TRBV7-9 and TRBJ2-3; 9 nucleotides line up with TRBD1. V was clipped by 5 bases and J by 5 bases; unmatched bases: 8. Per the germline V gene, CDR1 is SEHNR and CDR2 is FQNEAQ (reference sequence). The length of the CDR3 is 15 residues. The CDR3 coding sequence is TGTGCCAGCAGCCCGGGACAGGGTTCGGGAGATACGCAGTATTTT. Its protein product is CASSPGQGSGDTQYF.

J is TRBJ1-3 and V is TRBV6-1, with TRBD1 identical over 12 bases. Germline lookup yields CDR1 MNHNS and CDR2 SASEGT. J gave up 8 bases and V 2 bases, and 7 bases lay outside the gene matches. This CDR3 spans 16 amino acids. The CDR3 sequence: CASSEKGTGGTYTIYF. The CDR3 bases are TGTGCCAGCAGTGAAAAGGGGACAGGGGGCACTTACACCATATATTTT.

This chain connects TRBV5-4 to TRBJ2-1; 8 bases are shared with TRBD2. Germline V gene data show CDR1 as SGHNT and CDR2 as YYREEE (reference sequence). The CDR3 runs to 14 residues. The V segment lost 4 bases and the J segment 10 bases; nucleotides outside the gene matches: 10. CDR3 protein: CASSTPGLDGEQFF. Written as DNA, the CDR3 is TGTGCCAGCAGCACGCCGGGACTAGACGGCGAGCAGTTCTTC.

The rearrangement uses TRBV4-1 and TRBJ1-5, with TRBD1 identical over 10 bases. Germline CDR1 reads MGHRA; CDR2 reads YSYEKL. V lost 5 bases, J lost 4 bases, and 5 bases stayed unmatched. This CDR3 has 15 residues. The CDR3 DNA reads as TGCGCCAGCAGCGACCGGACAGGGGGAAATCAGCCCCAGCATTTT. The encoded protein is CASSDRTGGNQPQHF.

The DNA for the CDR3 is TGTGCCAGCTCTACCTCCGGGGATCCTCAGCCCCAGCATTTT. Protein product: CASSTSGDPQPQHF. This chain links TRBV18 with TRBJ1-5, with D unclear. Between the trimmed V and J ends, which lost 6 bases and 6 bases, there was a span of 15 bases. This CDR3 spans 14 amino acids. Germline CDR1 and CDR2: KGHSH and LQKENI.

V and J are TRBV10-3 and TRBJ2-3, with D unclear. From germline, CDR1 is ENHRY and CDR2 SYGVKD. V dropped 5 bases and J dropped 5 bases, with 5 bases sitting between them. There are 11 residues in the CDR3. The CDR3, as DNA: TGTGCCATCAGTAGCTTAGATACGCAGTATTTT. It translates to CAISSLDTQYF.

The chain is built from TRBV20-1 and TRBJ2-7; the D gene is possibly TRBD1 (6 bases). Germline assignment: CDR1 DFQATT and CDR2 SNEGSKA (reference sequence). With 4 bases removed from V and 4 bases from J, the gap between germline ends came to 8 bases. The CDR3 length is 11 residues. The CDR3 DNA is TGCAGTGCTAAGGGGGTGTACGAGCAGTACTTC. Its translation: CSAKGVYEQYF.

CDR3: CASSVGGGANYEQYF. CDR3 nucleotide sequence: TGTGCCAGCAGTGTCGGCGGGGGAGCTAACTACGAGCAGTACTTC. The chain has TRBV2 and TRBJ2-7; 7 nucleotides line up with TRBD2. The trim removed 4 bases at V and 3 bases at J, leaving 9 bases unmatched. Germline V gene data show CDR1 as SNHLY and CDR2 as FYNNEI. The length of the CDR3 is 15 residues.

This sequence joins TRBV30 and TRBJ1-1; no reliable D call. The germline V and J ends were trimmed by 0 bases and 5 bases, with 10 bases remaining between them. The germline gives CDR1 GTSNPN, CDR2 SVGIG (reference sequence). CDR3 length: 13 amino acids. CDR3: CAWSVLRSTEAFF. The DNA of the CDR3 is TGTGCCTGGAGTGTACTGCGGTCGACTGAAGCTTTCTTT.